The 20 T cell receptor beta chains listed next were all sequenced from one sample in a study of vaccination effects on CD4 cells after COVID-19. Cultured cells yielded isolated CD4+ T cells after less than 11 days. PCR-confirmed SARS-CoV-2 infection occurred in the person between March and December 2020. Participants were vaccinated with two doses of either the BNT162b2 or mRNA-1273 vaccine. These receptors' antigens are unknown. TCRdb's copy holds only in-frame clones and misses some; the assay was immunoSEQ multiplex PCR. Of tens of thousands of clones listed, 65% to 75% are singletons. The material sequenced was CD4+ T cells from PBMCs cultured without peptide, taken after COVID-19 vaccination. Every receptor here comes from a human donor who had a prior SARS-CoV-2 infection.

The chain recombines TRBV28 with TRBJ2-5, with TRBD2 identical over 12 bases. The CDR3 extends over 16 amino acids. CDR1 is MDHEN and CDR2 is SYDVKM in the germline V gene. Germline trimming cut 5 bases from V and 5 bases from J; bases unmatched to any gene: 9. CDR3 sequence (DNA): TGTGCCAGCAGTCTTCGACTAGCGGGGGCAGGGGAGACCCAGTACTTC. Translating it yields CASSLRLAGAGETQYF.

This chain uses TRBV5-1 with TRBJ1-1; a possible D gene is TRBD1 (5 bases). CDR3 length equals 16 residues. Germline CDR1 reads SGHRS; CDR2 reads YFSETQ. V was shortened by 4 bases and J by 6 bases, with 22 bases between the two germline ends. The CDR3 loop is CASSRTTGASGPEAFF. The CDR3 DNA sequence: TGCGCCAGCAGCCGAACAACCGGGGCCTCGGGCCCTGAAGCTTTCTTT.

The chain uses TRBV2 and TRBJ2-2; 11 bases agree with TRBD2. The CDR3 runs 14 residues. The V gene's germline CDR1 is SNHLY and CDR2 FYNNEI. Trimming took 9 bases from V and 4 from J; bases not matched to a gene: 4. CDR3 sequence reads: CARRLAGSTGELFF. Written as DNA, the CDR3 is TGTGCCAGGCGACTAGCGGGGAGCACCGGGGAGCTGTTTTTT.

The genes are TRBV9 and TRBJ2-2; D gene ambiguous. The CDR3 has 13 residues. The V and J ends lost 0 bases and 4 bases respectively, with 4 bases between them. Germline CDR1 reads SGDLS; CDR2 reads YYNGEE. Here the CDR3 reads CASSVGPTGELFF. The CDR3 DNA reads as TGTGCCAGCAGCGTAGGACCCACCGGGGAGCTGTTTTTT.

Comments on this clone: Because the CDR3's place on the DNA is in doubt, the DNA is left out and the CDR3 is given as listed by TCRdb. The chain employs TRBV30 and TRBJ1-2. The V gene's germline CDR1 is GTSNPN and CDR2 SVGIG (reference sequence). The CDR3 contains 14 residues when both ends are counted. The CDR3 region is CAWSVNFGEGGYTF.

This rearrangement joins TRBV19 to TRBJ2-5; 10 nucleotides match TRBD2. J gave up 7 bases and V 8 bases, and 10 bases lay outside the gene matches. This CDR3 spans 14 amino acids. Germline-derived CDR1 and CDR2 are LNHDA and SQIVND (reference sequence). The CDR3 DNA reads TGTGCCAGTCGAGCGGGGGGGACGGGCGGGACCCAGTACTTC. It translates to CASRAGGTGGTQYF.

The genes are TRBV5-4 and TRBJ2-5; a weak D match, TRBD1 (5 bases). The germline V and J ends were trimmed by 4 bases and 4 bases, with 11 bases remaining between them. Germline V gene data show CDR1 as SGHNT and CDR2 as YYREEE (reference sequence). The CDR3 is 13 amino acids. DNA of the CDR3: TGTGCCAGCAGCATTAGGGGTCGAGAGACCCAGTACTTC. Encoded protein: CASSIRGRETQYF. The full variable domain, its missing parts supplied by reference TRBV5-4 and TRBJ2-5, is ETGVTQSPTHLIKTRGQQVTLRCSSQSGHNTVSWYQQALGQGPQFIFQYYREEENGRGNFPPRFSGLQFPNYSSELNVNALELDDSALYLCASSIRGRETQYFGPGTRLLVL.

CDR3 in amino acids: CASSGTSGNGLAQYF. The CDR3 DNA sequence: TGTGCCAGCAGCGGGACTAGCGGGAATGGTTTAGCCCAGTACTTC. The V and J genes are TRBV7-9 and TRBJ2-5, with 13 bases aligning to TRBD2. Per germline, CDR1 SEHNR and CDR2 FQNEAQ (reference sequence). The CDR3 covers 15 residues. V was clipped by 5 bases and J by 9 bases; unmatched bases: 9.

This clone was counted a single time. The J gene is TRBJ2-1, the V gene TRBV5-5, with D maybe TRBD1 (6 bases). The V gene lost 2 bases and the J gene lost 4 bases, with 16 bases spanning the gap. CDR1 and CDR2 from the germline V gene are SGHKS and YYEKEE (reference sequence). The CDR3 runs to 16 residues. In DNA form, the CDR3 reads TGTGCCAGCAGCTTAATCGGGACACTTCTTTACAATGAGCAGTTCTTC. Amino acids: CASSLIGTLLYNEQFF.

The chain's CDR3 is CASNLAEDTQYF. CDR3 coding DNA: TGTGCCAGCAATTTAGCGGAAGATACGCAGTATTTT. The chain recombines TRBV2 with TRBJ2-3; D might be TRBD2 (6 bases). V lost 7 bases and J lost 5, with 10 bases in between. This CDR3 has 12 residues. From germline, CDR1 is SNHLY and CDR2 FYNNEI.

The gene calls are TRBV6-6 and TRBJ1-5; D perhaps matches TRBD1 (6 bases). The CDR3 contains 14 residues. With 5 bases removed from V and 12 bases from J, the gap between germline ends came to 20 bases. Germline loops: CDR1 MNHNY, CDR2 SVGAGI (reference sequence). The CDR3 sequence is CASSKQGYLLDQHF. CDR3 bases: TGTGCCAGCAGTAAACAGGGATATCTCTTGGACCAGCATTTT.

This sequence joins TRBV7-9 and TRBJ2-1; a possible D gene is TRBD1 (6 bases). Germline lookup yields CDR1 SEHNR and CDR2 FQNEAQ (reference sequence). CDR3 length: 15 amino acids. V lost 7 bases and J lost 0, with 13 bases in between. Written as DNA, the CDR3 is TGTGCCAGCAAGCCTTGGGACACCTCCTACAATGAGCAGTTCTTC. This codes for CASKPWDTSYNEQFF.

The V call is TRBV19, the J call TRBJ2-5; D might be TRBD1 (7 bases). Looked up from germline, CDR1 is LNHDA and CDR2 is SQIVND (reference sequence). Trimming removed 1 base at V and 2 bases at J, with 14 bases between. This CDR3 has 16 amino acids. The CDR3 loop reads CASSIGRGPKQETQYF. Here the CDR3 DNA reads TGTGCCAGTAGTATAGGGAGGGGGCCCAAGCAAGAGACCCAGTACTTC.

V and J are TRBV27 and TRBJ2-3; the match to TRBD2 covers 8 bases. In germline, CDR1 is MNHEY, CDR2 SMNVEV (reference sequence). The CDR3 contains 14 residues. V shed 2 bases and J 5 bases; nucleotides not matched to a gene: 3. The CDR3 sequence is CASSLRLAGDTQYF. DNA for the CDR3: TGTGCCAGCAGTTTACGGCTAGCGGGAGATACGCAGTATTTT.

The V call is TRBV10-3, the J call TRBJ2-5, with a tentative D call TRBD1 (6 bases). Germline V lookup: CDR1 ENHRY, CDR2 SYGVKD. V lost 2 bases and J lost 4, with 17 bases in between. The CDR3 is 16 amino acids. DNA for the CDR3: TGTGCCATCAGTGAGACGAATCCAGGGGCGGGAGAGACCCAGTACTTC. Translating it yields CAISETNPGAGETQYF.

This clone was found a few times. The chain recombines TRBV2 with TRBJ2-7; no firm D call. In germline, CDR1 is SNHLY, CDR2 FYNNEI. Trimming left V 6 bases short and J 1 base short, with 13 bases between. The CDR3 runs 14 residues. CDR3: CASSWATGSYEQYF. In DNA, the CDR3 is TGTGCCAGCAGCTGGGCAACGGGTTCCTACGAGCAGTACTTC.

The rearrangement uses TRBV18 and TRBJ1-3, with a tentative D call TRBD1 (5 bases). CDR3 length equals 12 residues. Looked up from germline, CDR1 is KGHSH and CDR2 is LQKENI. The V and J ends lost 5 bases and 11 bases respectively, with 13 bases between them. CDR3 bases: TGTGCCAGCTCATCTCCCGGGGGGGCCATATATTTT. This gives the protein CASSSPGGAIYF.

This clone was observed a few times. The CDR3: CASSPPRPSVGYNEQFF. CDR3 coding DNA: TGTGCCAGCAGCCCACCCCGGCCTAGCGTAGGATACAATGAGCAGTTCTTC. V is TRBV4-2 and J is TRBJ2-1; D is possibly TRBD2 (6 bases). This CDR3 comprises 17 residues. Germline V gene data show CDR1 as LGHNA and CDR2 as YNFKEQ. Deletions cut 4 bases from V and 4 bases from J, with 20 bases between.

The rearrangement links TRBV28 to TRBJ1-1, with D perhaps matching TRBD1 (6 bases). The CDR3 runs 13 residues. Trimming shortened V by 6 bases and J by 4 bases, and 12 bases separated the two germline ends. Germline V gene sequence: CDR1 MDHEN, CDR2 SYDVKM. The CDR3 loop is CASSWGGLTEAFF. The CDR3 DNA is TGTGCCAGCAGCTGGGGGGGGCTCACTGAAGCTTTCTTT.

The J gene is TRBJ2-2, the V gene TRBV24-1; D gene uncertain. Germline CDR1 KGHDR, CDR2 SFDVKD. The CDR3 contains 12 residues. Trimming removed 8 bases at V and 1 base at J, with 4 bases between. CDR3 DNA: TGTGCCACCAAAGGGAACACCGGGGAGCTGTTTTTT. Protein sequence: CATKGNTGELFF.